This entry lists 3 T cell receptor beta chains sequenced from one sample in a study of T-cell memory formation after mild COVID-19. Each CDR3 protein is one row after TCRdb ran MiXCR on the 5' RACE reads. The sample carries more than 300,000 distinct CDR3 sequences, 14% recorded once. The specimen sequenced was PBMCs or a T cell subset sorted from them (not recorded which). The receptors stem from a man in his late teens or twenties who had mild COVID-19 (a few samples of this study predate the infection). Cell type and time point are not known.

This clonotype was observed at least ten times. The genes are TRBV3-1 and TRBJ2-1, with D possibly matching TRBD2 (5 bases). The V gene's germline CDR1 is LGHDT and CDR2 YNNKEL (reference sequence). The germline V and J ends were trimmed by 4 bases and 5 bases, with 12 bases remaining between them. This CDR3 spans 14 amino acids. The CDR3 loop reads CASSPSGENNEQFF. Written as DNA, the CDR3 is TGTGCCAGCAGCCCTTCCGGGGAGAACAATGAGCAGTTCTTC.

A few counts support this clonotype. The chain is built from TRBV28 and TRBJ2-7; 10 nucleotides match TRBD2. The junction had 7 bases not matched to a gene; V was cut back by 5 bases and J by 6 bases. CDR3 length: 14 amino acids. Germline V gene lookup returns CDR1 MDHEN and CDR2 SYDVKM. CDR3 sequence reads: CASSTWTSGGEQYV. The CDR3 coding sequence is TGTGCCAGCAGTACTTGGACTAGCGGAGGCGAGCAGTACGTC.

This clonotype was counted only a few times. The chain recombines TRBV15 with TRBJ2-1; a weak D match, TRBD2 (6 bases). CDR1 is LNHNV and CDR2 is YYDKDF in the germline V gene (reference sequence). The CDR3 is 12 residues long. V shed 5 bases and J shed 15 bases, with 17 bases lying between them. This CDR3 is CATSPRGKSRFF. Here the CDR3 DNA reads TGTGCCACCAGCCCTCGGGGGAAATCGCGGTTCTTC.